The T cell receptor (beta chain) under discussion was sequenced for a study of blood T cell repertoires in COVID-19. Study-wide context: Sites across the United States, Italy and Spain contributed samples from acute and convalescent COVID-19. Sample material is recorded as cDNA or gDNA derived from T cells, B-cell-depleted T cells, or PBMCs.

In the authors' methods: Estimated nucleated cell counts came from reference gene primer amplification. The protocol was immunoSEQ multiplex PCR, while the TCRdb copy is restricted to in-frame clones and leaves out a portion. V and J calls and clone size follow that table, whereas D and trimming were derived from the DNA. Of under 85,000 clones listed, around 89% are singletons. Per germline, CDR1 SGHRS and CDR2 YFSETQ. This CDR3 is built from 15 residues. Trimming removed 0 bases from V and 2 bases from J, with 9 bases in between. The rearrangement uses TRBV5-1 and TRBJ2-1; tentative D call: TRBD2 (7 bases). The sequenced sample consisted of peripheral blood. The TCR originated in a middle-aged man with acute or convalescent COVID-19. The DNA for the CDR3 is TGCGCCAGCAGCTTGGGGGGGGGCGCCTACAATGAGCAGTTCTTC. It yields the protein CASSLGGGAYNEQFF. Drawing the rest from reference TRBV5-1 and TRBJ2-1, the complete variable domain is KAGVTQTPRYLIKTRGQQVTLSCSPISGHRSVSWYQQTPGQGLQFLFEYFSETQRNKGNFPGRFSGRQFSNSRSEMNVSTLELGDSALYLCASSLGGGAYNEQFFGPGTRLTVL.